This TCR beta chain was captured by sequencing in a study of T-cell reconstitution after alpha-beta-depleted transplantation in children. In this sample, this clonotype turned up many times. Preparing the TCRbeta library involved the use of unique molecular identifiers. In TCRdb, the PCR reads were re-called with MiXCR into one record per CDR3 protein. The profile covers around 380,000 distinct CDR3 sequences, with approximately 10% appearing a single time and about 5% taken by the ten largest. There are 15 residues in the CDR3. V lost 4 bases to trimming and J lost 6 bases; unmatched junction nucleotides: 5. Germline lookup yields CDR1 MNHEY and CDR2 SMNVEV (reference sequence).

The receptor comes from a human donor who donated a stem cell graft to a child with acute myeloid leukemia. Sample: PBMCs from the stem cell graft donor, taken from the stem cell graft. The chain combines TRBV27 with TRBJ1-6; 8 nucleotides match TRBD1. Written as DNA, the CDR3 is TGTGCCAGCAGTTACCGGACAGGGTCTAATTCACCCCTCCACTTT. It translates to CASSYRTGSNSPLHF.